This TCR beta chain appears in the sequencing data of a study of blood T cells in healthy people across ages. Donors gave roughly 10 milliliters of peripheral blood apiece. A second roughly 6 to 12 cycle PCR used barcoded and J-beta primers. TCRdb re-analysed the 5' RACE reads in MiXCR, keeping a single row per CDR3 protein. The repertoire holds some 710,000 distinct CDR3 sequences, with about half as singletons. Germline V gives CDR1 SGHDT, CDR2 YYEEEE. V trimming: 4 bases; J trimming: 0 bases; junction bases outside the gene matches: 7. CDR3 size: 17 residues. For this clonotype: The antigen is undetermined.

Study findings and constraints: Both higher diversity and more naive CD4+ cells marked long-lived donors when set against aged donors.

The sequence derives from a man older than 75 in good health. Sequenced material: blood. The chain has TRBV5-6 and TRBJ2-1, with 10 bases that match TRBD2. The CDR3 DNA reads TGTGCCAGCAGCACCAGACTAGCGGGTAGCTCCTACAATGAGCAGTTCTTC. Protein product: CASSTRLAGSSYNEQFF. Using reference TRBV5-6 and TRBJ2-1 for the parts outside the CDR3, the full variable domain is DAGVTQSPTHLIKTRGQQVTLRCSPKSGHDTVSWYQQALGQGPQFIFQYYEEEERQRGNFPDRFSGHQFPNYSSELNVNALLLGDSALYLCASSTRLAGSSYNEQFFGPGTRLTVL.